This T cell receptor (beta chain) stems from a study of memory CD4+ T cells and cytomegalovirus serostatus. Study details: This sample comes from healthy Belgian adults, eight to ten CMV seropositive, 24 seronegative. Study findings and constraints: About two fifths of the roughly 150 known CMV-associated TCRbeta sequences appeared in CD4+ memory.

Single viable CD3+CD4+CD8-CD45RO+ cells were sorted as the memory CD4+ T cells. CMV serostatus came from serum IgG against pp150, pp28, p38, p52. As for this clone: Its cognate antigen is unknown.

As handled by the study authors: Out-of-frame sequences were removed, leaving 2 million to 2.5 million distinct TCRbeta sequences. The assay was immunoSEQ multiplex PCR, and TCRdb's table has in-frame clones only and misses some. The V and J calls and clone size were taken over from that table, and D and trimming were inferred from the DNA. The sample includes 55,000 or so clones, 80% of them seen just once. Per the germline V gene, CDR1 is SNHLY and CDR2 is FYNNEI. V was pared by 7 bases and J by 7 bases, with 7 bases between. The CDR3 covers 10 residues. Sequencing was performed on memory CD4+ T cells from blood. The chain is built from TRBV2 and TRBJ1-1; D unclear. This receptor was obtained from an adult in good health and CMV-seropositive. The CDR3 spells CASNYLEAFF. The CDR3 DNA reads TGTGCCAGCAATTACCTTGAAGCTTTCTTT.